Below, 31 T cell receptor beta chains from the same sample are listed, as sequenced in a study of Graves' ophthalmopathy and Graves' hyperthyroidism. Investigators amplified TCR beta CDR3 regions from RNA transcripts. An initial RT-PCR round employing HTBI primers preceded a second-round multiplex PCR. TCRdb re-called the multiplex PCR reads through MiXCR, storing one row per CDR3 protein. The sample includes 500,000 to 600,000 distinct CDR3 sequences, about 35% of them seen just once. Sequenced material: peripheral blood or thyroid tissue (not recorded which). The origin of the receptors is an adult man with Graves' hyperthyroidism.

The chain uses TRBV2 and TRBJ1-5, with unresolved D. CDR1 SNHLY and CDR2 FYNNEI come from the germline V gene. CDR3 length: 14 amino acids. V lost 8 bases and J 0 bases, leaving 11 bases between the germline ends. This CDR3 is CASVRADSNQPQHF. The CDR3 DNA follows: TGTGCCAGCGTTAGGGCAGATAGCAATCAGCCCCAGCATTTT.

This clonotype was counted many times. The chain combines TRBV18 with TRBJ2-7; possible D gene TRBD2, 6 bases. Germline CDR1 and CDR2: KGHSH and LQKENI. The CDR3 has 13 amino acids. The V end was cut by 1 base, the J end by 7 bases, with 11 bases between. The CDR3 DNA reads TGTGCCAGCTCACCACGGGGTGCGGGAGAGCAGTACTTC. Translating gives CASSPRGAGEQYF.

This clonotype was counted ten times or more. This chain joins TRBV19 and TRBJ1-2; D is undetermined. The V end was cut by 5 bases, the J end by 3 bases, with 10 bases between. This CDR3 is 13 amino acids long. In germline, CDR1 is LNHDA, CDR2 SQIVND (reference sequence). Here the CDR3 DNA reads TGTGCCAGTAGTCCCGTCGTGGACTATGGCTACACCTTC. This codes for CASSPVVDYGYTF.

The gene calls are TRBV7-3 and TRBJ1-3; TRBD1 is a possible D gene (6 bases). This CDR3 contains 16 residues. V dropped 4 bases and J dropped 0 bases, with 13 bases sitting between them. Germline lookup yields CDR1 SGHTA and CDR2 FQGTGA. This CDR3 is CASSSLTGPSGNTIYF. The CDR3 DNA reads as TGTGCCAGCAGCTCCTTGACAGGCCCCTCTGGAAACACCATATATTTT.

With respect to this clonotype: The junction and the germline gene differ at one end; a read error may be behind it. This chain links TRBV5-1 with TRBJ1-2, with 12 nucleotides matching TRBD1. This CDR3 region has 16 residues. CDR1 and CDR2 (germline): SGHRS, YFSETQ. The chain's CDR3 is CASSPGTGGFAYGYTF. The DNA for the CDR3 is TGTGCCAGCAGCCCGGGGACAGGGGGCTTTGCCTATGGCTACACCTTC.

The table lists this clonotype with many counts. Here the CDR3 DNA reads TGTGCCAGCAGGGCACTTCGGCCGTCTGGAAACACCATATATTTT. Translating gives CASRALRPSGNTIYF. This chain uses TRBV6-6 with TRBJ1-3; D call uncertain. Trimming cost V 6 bases and J 1 base, with 13 bases left between them. This CDR3 is built from 15 residues. Germline-derived CDR1 and CDR2 are MNHNY and SVGAGI (reference sequence).

This clonotype was seen at least ten times. The V and J genes are TRBV9 and TRBJ2-7; 9 nucleotides align to TRBD1. This CDR3 is built from 14 residues. V lost 0 bases, J lost 2 bases, and 0 bases stayed unmatched. CDR1 and CDR2 (germline): SGDLS, YYNGEE. CDR3 nucleotide sequence: TGTGCCAGCAGCGTAGGGGACAGGGCCTACGAGCAGTACTTC. It translates to CASSVGDRAYEQYF.

The chain recombines TRBV7-3 with TRBJ2-7, with D tentatively TRBD2 (6 bases). The J call may not be correct, given that the DNA end is closer to TRBJ2-1. CDR1 and CDR2 (germline): SGHTA, FQGTGA. The CDR3 extends over 14 amino acids. CDR3 in DNA: TGTGCCAGCAGCTTGTCCACCACTAGCAGTGAGCAGTTCTTC. Its protein is CASSLSTTSSEQFF.

On this clonotype: The junction differs from germline at one of its ends, possibly a read error. The chain recombines TRBV11-2 with TRBJ2-7; TRBD2 aligns across 12 bases. The CDR3 runs to 16 residues. The germline V gene has CDR1 SGHAT and CDR2 FQNNGV. The CDR3 bases are TGTGCCAGCAGCTTTTCAGGACTAGCGGGATTCTACGAGCAGTCCTTC. It specifies CASSFSGLAGFYEQSF.

V and J are TRBV6-6 and TRBJ2-7; 7 bases are shared with TRBD1. Germline trimming cut 0 bases from V and 2 bases from J; bases unmatched to any gene: 10. The CDR3 covers 17 residues. Germline V gene data show CDR1 as MNHNY and CDR2 as SVGAGI (reference sequence). This CDR3 is CASSYSVPDRLTYEQYF. The CDR3 DNA sequence: TGTGCCAGCAGTTACTCGGTCCCGGACAGGTTGACCTACGAGCAGTACTTC.

This clonotype was recorded once. A much larger clone sits a single nucleotide away, making a read error possible. V gene TRBV7-4 combines with J gene TRBJ2-7; D could derive from TRBD1 or TRBD2 (5 bases each). CDR3 length: 13 amino acids. Germline CDR1 SGHVT, CDR2 SQSDAQ. The CDR3 loop reads CASSFSGTYGQYF. In nucleotides, the CDR3 is TGTGCCAGCAGTTTCTCCGGGACCTACGGGCAGTACTTC.

This clonotype has more than one count but fewer than ten. The rearrangement uses TRBV25-1 and TRBJ2-3; D uncertain. CDR1 MGHDK and CDR2 SYGVNS come from the germline V gene. The CDR3 runs 13 residues. V lost 1 base and J lost 7, with 9 bases in between. CDR3 loop: CASSEFMAHTQYF. The CDR3 coding sequence is TGTGCCAGCAGTGAATTTATGGCGCATACGCAGTATTTT.

Many counts were recorded for this clonotype. This chain uses TRBV29-1 with TRBJ2-7; 7 positions match TRBD1. Per germline, CDR1 SQVTM and CDR2 ANQGSEA. This CDR3 comprises 15 residues. With 7 bases clipped from V and 3 bases from J, the junction kept 15 bases outside the gene matches. CDR3 sequence (DNA): TGCAGCGCATCGAGAACAGGGGAAAATAGCTACGAGCAGTACTTC. It yields the protein CSASRTGENSYEQYF.

To note about this clonotype: A much larger clonotype is one base distant, so this may be a read error. The V and J genes are TRBV29-1 and TRBJ2-2; D possibly uses TRBD1 or TRBD2 (5 bases each). The length of the CDR3 is 11 residues. The germline V gene has CDR1 SQVTM and CDR2 ANQGSEA. The CDR3 here is CSFRDSGELVF. Here the CDR3 DNA reads TGCAGCTTCAGGGATTCCGGGGAGCTGGTTTTT.

A note on this clonotype: A read error may be the cause here, since a much bigger clone is one base away. V usage is TRBV14 and J usage is TRBJ1-2, with TRBD1 matching 7 bases. The CDR3 loop spans 16 amino acids. The germline gives CDR1 SGHDN, CDR2 FVKESK. The chain's CDR3 is CASSQEGGQAHYSYTF. The DNA for the CDR3 is TGTGCCAGCAGCCAAGAAGGAGGACAGGCGCACTATAGCTACACCTTC.

As regards this clonotype: The conserved phenylalanine or tryptophan is not found at the CDR3 terminus, so this likely reflects a read error. The chain is built from TRBV7-9 and TRBJ1-1, with 7 bases identical to TRBD1. The V gene's germline CDR1 is SEHNR and CDR2 FQNEAQ (reference sequence). The V and J ends lost 5 bases and 5 bases, in that order; junction bases with no gene match: 11. This CDR3 comprises 15 residues. CDR3 sequence: CASSPRSQGTTEAFL. CDR3 nucleotide sequence: TGTGCCAGCAGCCCTAGATCACAGGGGACTACTGAAGCTTTCCTT.

The rearrangement links TRBV6-2 or TRBV6-3 to TRBJ1-5; 7 bases map to TRBD1. The germline gives CDR1 MNHEY, CDR2 SVGEGT. The CDR3 loop spans 15 amino acids. J was trimmed by 7 bases and V by 0 bases; bases with no gene match: 6. CDR3 sequence (DNA): TGTGCCAGCAGTTACTCGGTAGGGGGCTCCCAGCCCCAGCATTTT. Translated: CASSYSVGGSQPQHF.

V gene TRBV9 combines with J gene TRBJ2-5; D tentatively reads TRBD1 or TRBD2 (6 bases each). Germline assignment: CDR1 SGDLS and CDR2 YYNGEE. The CDR3 contains 15 residues. The V and J ends lost 3 bases and 4 bases respectively, with 16 bases between them. CDR3 sequence reads: CASSAVGGTRETQYF. CDR3 bases: TGTGCCAGCAGCGCGGTAGGGGGGACCCGAGAGACCCAGTACTTC.

This clonotype has ten or more counts. The V gene is TRBV14, the J gene TRBJ2-7; TRBD2 matches 12 bases. V dropped 1 base and J dropped 3; count of bases not matched to a gene: 7. The length of the CDR3 is 17 residues. Per the germline V gene, CDR1 is SGHDN and CDR2 is FVKESK. CDR3 coding DNA: TGTGCCAGCAGCCAAGCAGGACTAGCGGGGACTGACTACGAGCAGTACTTC. It specifies CASSQAGLAGTDYEQYF.

The gene calls are TRBV30 and TRBJ2-7, with TRBD1 identical over 7 bases. The CDR3 extends over 15 amino acids. V lost 0 bases, J lost 2 bases, and 7 bases stayed unmatched. The germline gives CDR1 GTSNPN, CDR2 SVGIG (reference sequence). Here the CDR3 DNA reads TGTGCCTGGAGTGTAGGGGCAGGGGGTGCCTACGAGCAGTACTTC. It encodes CAWSVGAGGAYEQYF.

CDR3 protein: CASSGRRGNEKLFF. As DNA, the CDR3 is TGTGCCAGCAGCGGCCGGAGGGGGAATGAAAAACTGTTTTTT. V gene TRBV9 combines with J gene TRBJ1-4; D is perhaps TRBD1 (6 bases). CDR1 is SGDLS, CDR2 YYNGEE, per germline. V lost 3 bases to trimming and J lost 5 bases, with 11 bases between them. CDR3 length: 14 amino acids.

There are many counts of this clonotype. The J gene is TRBJ2-7, the V gene TRBV9; the D gene is possibly TRBD1 (6 bases). CDR3 size: 14 residues. Trimming pared 3 bases from V and 0 bases from J, leaving 10 bases between. Germline CDR1 SGDLS, CDR2 YYNGEE. CDR3 region: CASSATGPSYEQYF. The CDR3 DNA follows: TGTGCCAGCAGCGCAACAGGGCCCTCCTACGAGCAGTACTTC.

The chain has TRBV20-1 and TRBJ2-5; 7 bases match TRBD1. With V trimmed by 3 bases and J by 5 bases, 15 bases remained unmatched. Germline CDR1 DFQATT, CDR2 SNEGSKA (reference sequence). The CDR3 runs 16 residues. The chain's CDR3 is CSASFPPGTAGETQYF. For the CDR3, the DNA is TGCAGTGCTAGTTTTCCGCCCGGGACAGCTGGGGAGACCCAGTACTTC.

In regard to this clonotype: The junction departs from germline at one end; a sequencing error may be responsible. The J gene is TRBJ1-1, the V gene TRBV7-9; 10 nucleotides line up with TRBD1. The CDR3 sequence is 13 residues long. The germline CDR1 and CDR2 sequences are SEHNR and FQNEAQ (reference sequence). This CDR3 reads CASSLTGGTEVFF. In DNA, the CDR3 is TGTGCCAGCAGCTTGACAGGGGGCACTGAAGTTTTCTTT.

This clonotype was found many times. The V call is TRBV7-8, the J call TRBJ1-2; D not resolved. V was clipped by 5 bases and J by 3 bases, with 10 bases between them. In germline, CDR1 is SGHVS, CDR2 FQNEAQ. The CDR3 is 13 amino acids. The CDR3 here is CASSLADYYGYTF. CDR3 nucleotides: TGTGCCAGCAGCCTCGCGGACTACTATGGCTACACCTTC.

This chain links TRBV20-1 with TRBJ1-1; D is ambiguous. The CDR3 consists of 15 residues. Trimming took 3 bases from V and 4 from J, leaving 18 bases between them. Germline V lookup: CDR1 DFQATT, CDR2 SNEGSKA (reference sequence). CDR3 protein: CSARKTEGVRTEAFF. The DNA for the CDR3 is TGCAGTGCTAGGAAGACGGAGGGCGTTCGCACTGAAGCTTTCTTT.

V gene TRBV29-1 combines with J gene TRBJ1-1; D perhaps matches TRBD1 (5 bases). This CDR3 is 15 amino acids long. CDR1 is SQVTM, CDR2 ANQGSEA, per germline. The ends were cut back, 3 bases at V and 0 bases at J, with 14 bases in the middle. The CDR3 region has the DNA TGCAGCGTTGACGACAAGGGGATCATGAACACTGAAGCTTTCTTT. This codes for CSVDDKGIMNTEAFF.

There are many counts of this clonotype. The chain combines TRBV20-1 with TRBJ1-2; the D gene is possibly TRBD1 (6 bases). Germline CDR1 DFQATT, CDR2 SNEGSKA (reference sequence). The CDR3 spans 14 residues. V was clipped by 5 bases and J by 0 bases, with 13 bases between them. The CDR3 nucleotides are TGCAGTGCTCTTCGACAGGCCCCTAACTATGGCTACACCTTC. Its protein is CSALRQAPNYGYTF.

This clonotype was seen repeatedly, ten times or more. The chain links TRBV25-1 to TRBJ1-4; 8 nucleotides align to TRBD1. The V gene end was trimmed by 6 bases and the J gene end by 6 bases; junction bases not matched to a gene: 9. CDR3 length equals 15 residues. Germline CDR1 reads MGHDK; CDR2 reads SYGVNS. The CDR3 loop is CASRDEKTGDEKLFF. CDR3 bases: TGTGCCAGCAGGGACGAGAAGACAGGGGATGAAAAACTGTTTTTT.

The chain joins TRBV2 to TRBJ1-2; maybe TRBD1 (6 bases). Germline V gene lookup returns CDR1 SNHLY and CDR2 FYNNEI. V was pared by 7 bases and J by 6 bases, with 15 bases between. The CDR3 extends over 13 amino acids. CDR3 protein: CASTEDTGNGYTF. The DNA of the CDR3 is TGTGCCAGCACGGAAGACACAGGGAATGGCTACACCTTC.

The sample holds one count of this clonotype. This sequence joins TRBV10-3 and TRBJ2-4; 12 nucleotides align to TRBD2. Trimming took 10 bases from V and 7 from J; bases not matched to a gene: 8. The germline V gene encodes CDR1 ENHRY and CDR2 SYGVKD. There are 14 residues in the CDR3. The CDR3 DNA is TGTGCCAGCAGACTAGCGGGAGCGGGGAACATTCAGTACTTC. It codes for CASRLAGAGNIQYF.